This T cell receptor (beta chain) appears in the sequencing data of a study of blood T cell repertoires in COVID-19. Sequenced by immunoSEQ multiplex PCR; TCRdb stores in-frame clones only, minus some. The repertoire holds a few hundred thousand clones, with roughly 84% as singletons. The V and J ends lost 1 base and 5 bases respectively, with 11 bases between them. This CDR3 is built from 14 residues. Germline CDR1 and CDR2: MDHEN and SYDVKM. The rearrangement uses TRBV28 and TRBJ2-5; D may be TRBD2 (5 bases). This receptor was identified in a man aged 50 or older who had recovered from COVID-19. The sequencing sample was made of peripheral blood. The CDR3 DNA reads as TGTGCCAGCAGTTTATCGGCGGGCGGGGAGACCCAGTACTTC. Protein product: CASSLSAGGETQYF.